This TCR beta chain was sequenced for a study of shared clonotypes between healthy human individuals. V was clipped by 1 base and J by 4 bases; unmatched bases: 4. Looked up from germline, CDR1 is SGHAT and CDR2 is FQNNGV. The CDR3 has 14 residues. Worth noting for this clone: Other DNA sequences in this sample translate to the same CDR3.

Terminally differentiated effector memory CD45RA+ cells were left out of the naive CD8 fraction, which was CD45RO-negative and positively selected for CCR7. Every subset's genomic DNA went evenly onto several immunoSEQ plates. Sequenced by immunoSEQ multiplex PCR; TCRdb stores in-frame clones only, minus some. The sample lists about 2 million clones; over 85% were seen once. The TCR was taken from a man between 18 and 35 years old in good health. The source material was naive CD8+ T cells sorted from blood. V usage is TRBV11-2 and J usage is TRBJ2-7; 7 nucleotides agree with TRBD1. The CDR3 coding sequence is TGTGCCAGCAGCTTAGGTGCAGGGGGATACGAGCAGTACTTC. It specifies CASSLGAGGYEQYF. Filled out from reference TRBV11-2 and TRBJ2-7, the complete variable domain reads EAGVAQSPRYKIIEKRQSVAFWCNPISGHATLYWYQQILGQGPKLLIQFQNNGVVDDSQLPKDRFSAERLKGVDSTLKIQPAKLEDSAVYLCASSLGAGGYEQYFGPGTRLTVT.